The 15 T cell receptor beta chains reported below all come from one sample, sequenced in a study of cytomegalovirus exposure and HLA in healthy donors (dated by TCRdb to about 2017). Libraries were built with the immunoSEQ multiplex PCR assay. For the multiplex PCR, a mixture combining 60 forward primers for TCR Vbeta segments and 13 reverse primers for TCR Jbeta segments was used. Sourced from immuneACCESS, this table was stored by TCRdb with only in-frame sequences that have V and J called. A share of the clones is absent; for the studies checked, an unresolved V gene accounts for under half, and the remainder has no known explanation. This sample has more than 130,000 clones in its table, and roughly 75% of those were observed once. Of the sample, around 6.8% falls within the top ten clones. The sequencing input was PBMCs. The receptors here all came from a man aged 40-49 years in good health and CMV-seropositive.

The chain couples TRBV5-1 to TRBJ2-2, with 8 bases lining up with TRBD2. CDR3 length: 19 residues. V was pared by 3 bases and J by 3 bases, with 16 bases of the junction left unmatched. Germline CDR1 reads SGHRS; CDR2 reads YFSETQ. The CDR3 DNA follows: TGCGCCAGCAGCTACCGCCGTGGGCGGGGGGAAGCGGACACCGGGGAGCTGTTTTTT. This sequence encodes CASSYRRGRGEADTGELFF.

Regarding this clone: A junction end diverges from the germline sequence, so it may reflect a read error. V is TRBV7-7 and J is TRBJ2-2; D ambiguous. Germline CDR1 and CDR2: SSHAT and FNYEAQ (reference sequence). This CDR3 is 19 amino acids long. CDR3: CASSLSPRQVKSNTGELFF. The CDR3 region has the DNA TGTGCTAGCAGCTTAAGCCCCCGGCAGGTTAAATCGAACACCGGGGAGCTGTTTTTT.

This clone was seen a few times. This chain joins TRBV29-1 and TRBJ2-7; the match to TRBD1 covers 11 bases. Germline values: CDR1 SQVTM, CDR2 ANQGSEA. The CDR3 covers 13 residues. V lost 7 bases, J lost 6 bases, and 8 bases stayed unmatched. CDR3 nucleotides: TGCAGCGCCCGGGGCGGGACAGGGGGCGAGCAGTACTTC. Protein: CSARGGTGGEQYF.

This chain uses TRBV5-1 with TRBJ2-5; 8 bases agree with TRBD1. The J segment lost 11 bases and the V segment lost 0 bases, leaving 12 bases of the junction unmatched. The germline V gene encodes CDR1 SGHRS and CDR2 YFSETQ. This CDR3 has 15 amino acids. The CDR3: CASSLDGQGTREQYF. DNA of the CDR3: TGCGCCAGCAGCTTGGATGGACAGGGAACGAGGGAGCAGTACTTC.

V usage is TRBV9 and J usage is TRBJ2-7; 8 nucleotides align to TRBD2. The germline V gene has CDR1 SGDLS and CDR2 YYNGEE. V was pared by 0 bases and J by 5 bases, with 13 bases of the junction left unmatched. The CDR3 length is 17 residues. The CDR3 DNA reads as TGTGCCAGCAGCGTAGACTCTAGGAGCGGGGGTCGGCACGAGCAGTACTTC. As protein: CASSVDSRSGGRHEQYF.

This clone was detected once. CDR3 in DNA: TGTGCCAGTAGTATGAACATTCTGAACACTGAAGCTTTCTTT. Translated, it gives CASSMNILNTEAFF. This chain connects TRBV19 to TRBJ1-1; D is unclear. Trimming removed 3 bases at V and 0 bases at J, with 8 bases between. Germline V CDR1 and CDR2: LNHDA, SQIVND (reference sequence). The CDR3 is made up of 14 amino acids.

The CDR3 region is CASSILAGGETQYF. The CDR3 DNA reads as TGTGCCAGTAGTATCCTAGCGGGGGGGGAGACCCAGTACTTC. The chain joins TRBV19 to TRBJ2-5, with 12 bases identical to TRBD2. From germline, CDR1 is LNHDA and CDR2 SQIVND (reference sequence). V was clipped by 3 bases and J by 5 bases; unmatched bases: 1. The CDR3 extends over 14 amino acids.

The sample holds a few counts of this clone. The V and J genes are TRBV2 and TRBJ2-2; D is possibly TRBD1 (6 bases). This CDR3 region has 14 residues. The germline gives CDR1 SNHLY, CDR2 FYNNEI. Trimming pared 8 bases from V and 2 bases from J, leaving 12 bases between. The CDR3 region is CASSTGLNTGELFF. CDR3 coding DNA: TGTGCCAGCTCAACAGGGTTAAACACCGGGGAGCTGTTTTTT.

J is TRBJ1-1 and V is TRBV5-6; possibly TRBD1 for D (5 bases). Trimming removed 4 bases at V and 0 bases at J, with 16 bases between. CDR3 length: 16 amino acids. Germline-derived CDR1 and CDR2 are SGHDT and YYEEEE. The CDR3: CASSPGVDRMNTEAFF. The CDR3 DNA follows: TGTGCCAGCAGCCCGGGGGTTGACAGAATGAACACTGAAGCTTTCTTT.

This clone occurred a few times. The chain recombines TRBV6-1 with TRBJ2-2; weak D call: TRBD2 (5 bases). Germline CDR1 MNHNS, CDR2 SASEGT. V lost 3 bases and J 3 bases, leaving 8 bases between the germline ends. This CDR3 is built from 14 residues. The CDR3 nucleotides read TGTGCCAGCAGTGAGGGAGATTACACCGGGGAGCTGTTTTTT. Encoded protein: CASSEGDYTGELFF.

This clone was seen a handful of times. The chain links TRBV7-2 to TRBJ2-2; D is unclear. Trimming removed 4 bases at V and 1 base at J, with 7 bases between. Germline V CDR1 and CDR2: SGHTA, FQGNSA. The CDR3 sequence is 14 residues long. CDR3 region: CASSSSMNTGELFF. CDR3 in DNA: TGTGCCAGCAGCTCATCCATGAACACCGGGGAGCTGTTTTTT.

This rearrangement joins TRBV13 to TRBJ2-7, with TRBD1 identical over 9 bases. From germline, CDR1 is PRHDT and CDR2 FYEKMQ (reference sequence). CDR3 length: 15 residues. V gave up 4 bases and J gave up 5 bases; unmatched junction bases: 9. The CDR3 protein is CASSSVQGAKNEQYF. The CDR3 nucleotides are TGTGCCAGCAGCTCCGTACAGGGGGCGAAGAACGAGCAGTACTTC.

The V gene is TRBV9, the J gene TRBJ2-1; 16 nucleotides match TRBD2. CDR3 length equals 18 residues. V shed 4 bases and J 6 bases; nucleotides not matched to a gene: 10. Looked up from germline, CDR1 is SGDLS and CDR2 is YYNGEE. CDR3 region: CASSLLGTSGRGINEQFF. The CDR3 DNA sequence: TGTGCCAGCAGCCTACTCGGGACTAGCGGGAGGGGGATCAATGAGCAGTTCTTC. Full variable domain (rest looked up from reference TRBV9 and TRBJ2-1): DSGVTQTPKHLITATGQRVTLRCSPRSGDLSVYWYQQSLDQGLQFLIQYYNGEERAKGNILERFSAQQFPDLHSELNLSSLELGDSALYFCASSLLGTSGRGINEQFFGPGTRLTVL.

The chain has TRBV29-1 and TRBJ1-2; perhaps TRBD1 as D (5 bases). V gave up 5 bases and J gave up 7 bases, with 23 bases separating them. Germline CDR1 SQVTM, CDR2 ANQGSEA. CDR3 length equals 15 residues. In DNA, the CDR3 is TGCAGCGTTAACCACGGGGGGGGGAACCTTGGTGGCTACACCTTC. Its translation is CSVNHGGGNLGGYTF.

The chain recombines TRBV9 with TRBJ2-7; TRBD1 matches 7 bases. Germline CDR1 reads SGDLS; CDR2 reads YYNGEE. After removal of 5 bases from V and 3 bases from J, the junction contained 5 bases not matched to a gene. This CDR3 is built from 13 residues. In DNA form, the CDR3 reads TGTGCCAGCAGTGCTGGGACAGTCTACGAGCAGTACTTC. This translates into CASSAGTVYEQYF.